This T cell receptor (beta chain) was sequenced for a study of shared clonotypes between healthy human individuals (dated by TCRdb to 2018 to 2021). In terms of the full investigation: A couple of women and a few men aged 18 to 49 years were included in the cohort. Per donor, three plates each were used for CD4 naive and CD4 memory, two for CD8 naive, and one for CD8 memory. The study deeply sequenced blood TCR repertoires of about 5 healthy adults to estimate repertoire size and the extent of clonotype sharing between individuals. Leukapheresis yielded between about 0.85 and 10 billion PBMCs per donor. Different laboratories and diverse techniques were used to prepare libraries and sequence TCR repertoires, to increase sequencing depth and limit assay-specific biases. General study outcomes and caveats: Incomplete sequencing was indicated by rarefaction of sorted-subset datasets, despite the large sequencing depth. Sampling was restricted to blood, and TCR repertoires in tissue are likely to differ from TCR repertoires in blood. Approximately 5% of naive CD4, around 3.5% of naive CD8, around 2.3% of memory CD4, and about 0.4% of memory CD8 clonotypes were shared across a few donors. Higher generation probabilities were observed for clonotypes shared by all four sorted-subset donors than for non-shared clonotypes. Naive subsets generally had larger estimated clonotype richness than memory subsets did. Because the study included only a small number of donors, the genetic and exposure-history diversity represented was limited. Pairwise subsampling indicated that sequencing depth was expected to affect the degree of clonotype sharing among donors.

The donors were healthy, HIV-negative adults who had no recently reported acute infections or vaccinations. Every donor was a Caucasian adult residing in Nashville, Tennessee, USA. CD4+ T cells were enriched by magnetic negative selection, after which naive cells were positively selected on CD45RA and the negative fraction was taken as the memory subset. After blood collection by leukapheresis, PBMCs were isolated using Ficoll-Histopaque density gradient centrifugation and then cryopreserved in the vapor phase of liquid nitrogen. Analytical flow cytometry was used to check the purity and quantity of every magnetically sorted T cell population. Genomic DNA was isolated from each sorted fraction and quantified by UV absorbance on a Nanodrop 2000c. Regarding this clone: It lacks a known antigen. Nothing much larger sits one base from this clone, and base qualities are not available. Other DNA sequences within the sample encode an identical CDR3.

Using the deep immunoSEQ assay, multiplex PCR amplified TCR CDR3 regions from genomic DNA. For each cell subset, the extracted genomic DNA was distributed evenly across all wells of several immunoSEQ 96-well plates, and each plate served as one replicate. For sorted subsets, around 0.2 ug genomic DNA, equal to about 30,000 T cell genomes, was loaded into each replicate PCR. Purified libraries were quantified with a Qubit 3.0 fluorometer, sized on a Bioanalyzer 2100, and re-quantified with the KAPA Library Quantification kit. Each immunoSEQ 96-well plate was sequenced on its own single-read 150-cycle Illumina NextSeq 550 flow cell. The paper's processing steps were these. Because only junctional sequences without quality scores were contained in the immunoSEQ output, filtering matching that applied to full-length reads could not be performed. Sequences were annotated with PyIR, a Python wrapper for IgBLAST v1.9, and V/J genes and CDR3 were assigned using IMGT germline references. Reads with weak V/J assignments (E-value above 1e-6), missing CDR3, stop codons, out-of-frame junctions, or ambiguous translated residues were removed. V3J clonotypes were defined as sequences sharing the same inferred V gene, J gene, and CDR3 amino acid sequence. To compute the percentage overlap between repertoires, the number of shared unique clonotypes was divided by the size of the smaller repertoire. RTK rarefaction, the Chao1 estimator, and Recon v2.1 estimates of unobserved clonotypes were used to assess repertoire richness. Generation probabilities were computed with OLGA for all TCRbeta clonotypes obtained by the gDNA method from a few donors. Entries here come from immuneACCESS through TCRdb and include only in-frame sequences with V and J called. Some clones fail to appear in such tables; in the studies checked, an unresolved V gene covers under half of the shortfall, and the cause of the remainder is unknown. That table furnishes V, J and clone size, whereas the DNA furnished D and trimming. A total of 1.4 million to 1.5 million clones appear in this sample, roughly 97% of them only once. The ten biggest clones cover about 1.2% of the sample.

The CDR3 sequence holds 13 residues, the cysteine and phenylalanine included. The only DNA kept is the CDR3, 39 bases in frame from the first base. CDR1 and CDR2, looked up from the germline V gene (reference sequence), are MNHEY and SMNVEV. At the junction V is shortened by 6 bases and J by 5 bases, with 13 bases in between. Material: naive CD4+ T cells sorted from blood. Read against the paper, the sample's cell subset or site label means: CD45RA+ positively selected. The chain joins TRBV27 to TRBJ1-2; 6 matching bases give a weak D call of TRBD1. The TCR originated in a young man in good health. This receptor carries the CDR3 CASRPTGFYGYTF. The DNA reads as follows: TGTGCCAGCAGACCTACAGGGTTTTATGGCTACACCTTC.